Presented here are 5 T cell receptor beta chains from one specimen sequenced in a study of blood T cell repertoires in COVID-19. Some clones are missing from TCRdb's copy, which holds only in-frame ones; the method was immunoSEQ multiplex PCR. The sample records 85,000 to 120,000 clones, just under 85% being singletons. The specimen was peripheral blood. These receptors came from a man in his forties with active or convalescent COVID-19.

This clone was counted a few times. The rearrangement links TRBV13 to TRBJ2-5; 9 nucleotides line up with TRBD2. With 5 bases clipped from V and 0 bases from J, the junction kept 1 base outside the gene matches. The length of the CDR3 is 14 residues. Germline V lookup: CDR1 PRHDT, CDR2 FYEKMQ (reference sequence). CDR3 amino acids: CASSERGDQETQYF. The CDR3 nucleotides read TGTGCCAGCAGCGAGCGGGGGGACCAAGAGACCCAGTACTTC.

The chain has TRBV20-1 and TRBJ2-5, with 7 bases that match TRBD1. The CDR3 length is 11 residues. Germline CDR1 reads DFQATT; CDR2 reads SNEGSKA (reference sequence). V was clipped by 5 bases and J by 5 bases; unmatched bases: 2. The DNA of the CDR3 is TGCAGTGCTCTGACAGGGGAGACCCAGTACTTC. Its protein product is CSALTGETQYF.

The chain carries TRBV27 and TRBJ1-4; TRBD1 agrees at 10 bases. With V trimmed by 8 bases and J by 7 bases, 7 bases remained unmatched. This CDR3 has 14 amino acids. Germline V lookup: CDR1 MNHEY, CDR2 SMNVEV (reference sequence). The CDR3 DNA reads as TGTGCCAGCGGCCTGACAGGGGGCACTGAAAAACTGTTTTTT. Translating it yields CASGLTGGTEKLFF.

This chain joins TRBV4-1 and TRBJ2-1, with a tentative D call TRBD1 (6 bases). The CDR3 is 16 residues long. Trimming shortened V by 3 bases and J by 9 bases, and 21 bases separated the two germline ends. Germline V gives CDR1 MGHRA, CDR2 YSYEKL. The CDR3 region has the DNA TGCGCCAGCAGCCAGGGAACGACAGGAACAGGAGGTGAGCAGTTCTTC. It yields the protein CASSQGTTGTGGEQFF.

This CDR3 reads CASSVATDYGYTF. The CDR3 DNA reads TGTGCCAGCAGCGTAGCTACCGATTATGGCTACACCTTC. The chain links TRBV9 to TRBJ1-2; D unclear. CDR3 length: 13 residues. V was shortened by 0 bases and J by 5 bases, with 8 bases between the two germline ends. Germline values: CDR1 SGDLS, CDR2 YYNGEE.